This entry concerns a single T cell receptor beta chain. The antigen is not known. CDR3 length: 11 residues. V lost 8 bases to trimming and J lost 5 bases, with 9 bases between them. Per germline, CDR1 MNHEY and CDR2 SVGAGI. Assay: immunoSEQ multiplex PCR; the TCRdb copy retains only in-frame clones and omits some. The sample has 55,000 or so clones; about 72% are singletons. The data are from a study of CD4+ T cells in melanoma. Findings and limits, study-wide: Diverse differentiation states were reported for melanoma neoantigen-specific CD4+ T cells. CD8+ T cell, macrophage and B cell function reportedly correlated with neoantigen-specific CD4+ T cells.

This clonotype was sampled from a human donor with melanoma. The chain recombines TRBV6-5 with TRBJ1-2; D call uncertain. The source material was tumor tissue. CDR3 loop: CASFWGYGYTF. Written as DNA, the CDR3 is TGTGCCAGCTTTTGGGGTTATGGCTACACCTTC.